These T cell receptor beta chains were read from a single sample in a study of blood T cell repertoires in COVID-19. Produced via immunoSEQ multiplex PCR; TCRdb's table is partial and in-frame only. The sample lists 200,000 to 250,000 clones, over 75% occurring once. The sequenced sample consisted of PBMCs or T cells enriched from blood (not recorded which). The receptors stem from a woman in her sixties or seventies who had recovered from COVID-19. The CDR3 runs from the conserved cysteine through the conserved F or W. A D gene is named only where the DNA matches it firmly. Where a row states a size, it is once, few, many or the class of an expanded clone; other rows omit it.

j_gene	abundance	d_gene	v_gene	CDR3aa	CDR3nt
TRBJ1-5	.	.	TRBV6-2/TRBV6-3	CASSYGQIDQPQHF	TGTGCCAGCAGTTACGGACAGATAGATCAGCCCCAGCATTTT
TRBJ1-6	.	TRBD1	TRBV6-5	CASRQGEGSPLHF	TGTGCCAGCCGACAGGGAGAAGGCTCACCCCTCCACTTT
TRBJ2-2	.	.	TRBV7-2	CASSLVGLLTGELFF	TGTGCCAGCAGCTTAGTGGGACTCCTTACCGGGGAGCTGTTTTTT
TRBJ1-1	.	.	TRBV5-1	CASSQRSNTEAFF	TGCGCCAGCAGCCAACGGTCGAACACTGAAGCTTTCTTT
TRBJ2-1	.	TRBD2	TRBV3-1/TRBV3-2	CASSQDLGASGAYNEQFF	TGTGCCAGCAGCCAAGATCTCGGTGCTAGCGGGGCTTACAATGAGCAGTTCTTC
TRBJ2-3	.	TRBD1	TRBV29-1	CSARTGFGTDTQYF	TGCAGCGCAAGGACAGGGTTTGGCACAGATACGCAGTATTTT
TRBJ1-2	once	.	TRBV5-6	CASSFWSFFYGYTF	TGTGCCAGCAGCTTTTGGAGTTTTTTCTATGGCTACACCTTC
TRBJ2-2	.	TRBD1	TRBV5-1	CASSLADRDTGELFF	TGCGCCAGCAGCTTGGCGGACAGGGACACCGGGGAGCTGTTTTTT
TRBJ1-5	.	.	TRBV27	CASSLSGGPWPQHF	TGTGCCAGCAGTCTATCAGGAGGGCCTTGGCCCCAGCATTTT
TRBJ1-1	.	TRBD1	TRBV11-1	CAGREGQVNTEAFF	TGTGCCGGCAGGGAGGGACAGGTTAACACTGAAGCTTTCTTT
TRBJ2-7	.	TRBD1	TRBV29-1	CSVELTGPDYEQYF	TGCAGCGTTGAACTGACAGGGCCGGACTACGAGCAGTACTTC
TRBJ2-7	few	TRBD1	TRBV19	CASSNLGQGWGEQYF	TGTGCCAGTAGTAACCTCGGACAGGGTTGGGGGGAGCAGTACTTC
TRBJ2-5	.	.	TRBV4-1	CASSRAPPEGAGKTQYF	TGCGCCAGCAGCCGAGCCCCTCCGGAGGGCGCAGGGAAGACCCAGTACTTC
TRBJ1-1	.	.	TRBV6-1	CASSEMDSLNTEAFF	TGTGCCAGCAGTGAAATGGACAGCCTGAACACTGAAGCTTTCTTT
TRBJ2-7	.	TRBD1	TRBV27	CASGGTGLHEQYF	TGTGCCAGCGGGGGGACAGGGCTACACGAGCAGTACTTC
TRBJ2-5	once	.	TRBV19	CASSRAAGPQETQYF	TGTGCCAGTAGTAGAGCGGCAGGTCCCCAAGAGACCCAGTACTTC
TRBJ2-1	.	TRBD2	TRBV7-9	CASSPLAASDNEQFF	TGTGCCAGCAGCCCGCTAGCGGCGTCCGACAATGAGCAGTTCTTC
TRBJ1-1	.	.	TRBV6-1	CASSEYRGMNTEAFF	TGTGCCAGCAGTGAATACCGGGGAATGAACACTGAAGCTTTCTTT
TRBJ2-3	.	.	TRBV10-3	CAISPTGSTDTQYF	TGTGCCATCAGCCCGACAGGTAGCACAGATACGCAGTATTTT
TRBJ2-1	.	TRBD2	TRBV7-9	CASSLVRLAGGYYNEQFF	TGTGCCAGCAGCTTAGTCAGGCTAGCGGGGGGATACTACAATGAGCAGTTCTTC
TRBJ2-4	.	TRBD1	TRBV5-6	CASSLSFGTGGFGNIQYF	TGTGCCAGCAGCCTATCCTTCGGGACAGGGGGCTTTGGAAACATTCAGTACTTC
TRBJ1-1	.	.	TRBV6-5	CASTDDPTVSGAFF	TGTGCCAGCACAGACGATCCCACAGTCTCAGGAGCTTTCTTT
TRBJ2-1	once	TRBD1	TRBV7-9	CASSSEWDRDYNEQFF	TGTGCCAGCAGCTCTGAATGGGACAGGGACTACAATGAGCAGTTCTTC
TRBJ2-7	.	TRBD2	TRBV9	CASSVSGGLPYEQYF	TGTGCCAGCAGCGTAAGCGGGGGGCTCCCCTACGAGCAGTACTTC
TRBJ1-3	once	.	TRBV7-2	CASSPTGTIGNTIYF	TGTGCCAGCAGCCCTACCGGGACTATCGGAAACACCATATATTTT